This TCR beta chain was found in a study of T cells in Graves' hyperthyroidism and ophthalmopathy. This clonotype has at least ten counts. The J segment lost 1 base and the V segment lost 8 bases, leaving 4 bases of the junction unmatched. This CDR3 region has 14 residues. Amplification of TCR beta CDR3 regions used RNA as the template. RT-PCR in the first round (using the HTBI primer set) targeted the TCR CDR3. TCRdb re-analysed the multiplex PCR reads in MiXCR, keeping a single row per CDR3 protein. Seen here are 300,000 to 400,000 distinct CDR3 sequences, 14% observed once, and the top ten hold around 23%.

The sample comprised blood. This clonotype originated in a woman aged 25-40 years with Graves' hyperthyroidism. The chain recombines TRBV12-3 or TRBV12-4 with TRBJ2-2; 7 nucleotides align to TRBD2. CDR3 sequence reads: CASSWEGNTGELFF. In DNA, the CDR3 is TGTGCCAGCTCGTGGGAGGGGAACACCGGGGAGCTGTTTTTT.